The rows below give T cell receptor beta chains drawn from one sample of a study of cytomegalovirus exposure and HLA in healthy donors. TCRdb's copy holds only in-frame clones and misses some; the assay was immunoSEQ multiplex PCR. The sample holds about 180,000 clones, 70% to 80% seen once. The sequencing input was PBMCs. The source of these receptors is a male donor in good health and CMV-seronegative. CDR3s include the opening cysteine and the closing phenylalanine or tryptophan. A D gene is named only where the DNA matches it firmly. Only some rows state a clone size, as once, few, many or a class for expanded clones.

clone size: medium-sized; J gene: TRBJ1-2; D gene: TRBD1; V gene: TRBV19; CDR3 DNA: TGTGCCAGTAGTGCCGCAGGGGGCGTTGGCTACACCTTC; CDR3 protein: CASSAAGGVGYTF
clone size: .; J gene: TRBJ2-7; D gene: TRBD2; V gene: TRBV6-6; CDR3 DNA: TGTGCCAGCAGTTACAACGAAGCGGGAGTAATCTACGAGCAGTACTTC; CDR3 protein: CASSYNEAGVIYEQYF
clone size: .; J gene: TRBJ1-2; D gene: .; V gene: TRBV27; CDR3 DNA: TGTGCCAGCACCCTTCGGGAGGGACGTTTTTACCCCGTTTATGGCTACACCTTC; CDR3 protein: CASTLREGRFYPVYGYTF
clone size: .; J gene: TRBJ1-5; D gene: TRBD1; V gene: TRBV11-2; CDR3 DNA: TGTGCCAGCAGCTTATCCGGGACAGGTAGCAATCAGCCCCAGCATTTT; CDR3 protein: CASSLSGTGSNQPQHF
clone size: .; J gene: TRBJ1-5; D gene: .; V gene: TRBV7-8; CDR3 DNA: TGTGCCAGCAGCTTGGACAGCTATAGCAATCAGCCCCAGCATTTT; CDR3 protein: CASSLDSYSNQPQHF
clone size: once; J gene: TRBJ2-1; D gene: .; V gene: TRBV4-3; CDR3 DNA: TGCGCCAGCAGCCAAGAAAGGTGGGAGTTAACCTACAATGAGCAGTTCTTC; CDR3 protein: CASSQERWELTYNEQFF
clone size: .; J gene: TRBJ2-4; D gene: TRBD2; V gene: TRBV11-3; CDR3 DNA: TGTGCCAGCAGCAGAGGGACTAGCGGGGGTTTGGACATTCAGTACTTC; CDR3 protein: CASSRGTSGGLDIQYF
clone size: .; J gene: TRBJ2-7; D gene: .; V gene: TRBV5-1; CDR3 DNA: TGCGCCAGCAGCTTGGAAGGGAGCTCCTACGAGCAGTACTTC; CDR3 protein: CASSLEGSSYEQYF
clone size: .; J gene: TRBJ2-3; D gene: .; V gene: TRBV12-5; CDR3 DNA: TGTGCTAGTGGTTTGGAGGGAGCCCGCACAGATACGCAGTATTTT; CDR3 protein: CASGLEGARTDTQYF
clone size: few; J gene: TRBJ1-5; D gene: TRBD1; V gene: TRBV30; CDR3 DNA: TGTGCCTGGGCAGGGGGCGCCCGTCAGCCCCAGCATTTT; CDR3 protein: CAWAGGARQPQHF
clone size: .; J gene: TRBJ1-5; D gene: TRBD1; V gene: TRBV28; CDR3 DNA: TGTGCCAGCAGTTTATCTGACAGGGGCAATCAGCCCCAGCATTTT; CDR3 protein: CASSLSDRGNQPQHF
clone size: .; J gene: TRBJ2-1; D gene: TRBD2; V gene: TRBV29-1; CDR3 DNA: TGCAGCGTTGTACTAGCGGGAGGCAATGAGCAGTTCTTC; CDR3 protein: CSVVLAGGNEQFF
clone size: .; J gene: TRBJ1-3; D gene: .; V gene: TRBV19; CDR3 DNA: TGTGCCAGTAGCCAACAGGGATCTGGAAACACCATATATTTT; CDR3 protein: CASSQQGSGNTIYF